These 7 T cell receptor beta chains were sequenced from one sample in a study of blood T cell repertoires in COVID-19. Some clones are missing from TCRdb's copy, which holds only in-frame ones; the method was immunoSEQ multiplex PCR. Among fewer than 130,000 clones listed, approximately 90% were seen once. Sequencing was carried out using peripheral blood. The receptors come from an elderly woman with acute or convalescent COVID-19.

This chain links TRBV25-1 with TRBJ1-5; 7 bases align to TRBD1. The CDR3 covers 16 residues. Germline V gene sequence: CDR1 MGHDK, CDR2 SYGVNS. The ends lost 6 bases at V and 5 bases at J; junction bases unmatched: 13. The CDR3 loop is CASRIRQGQDDQPQHF. For the CDR3, the DNA is TGTGCCAGCAGAATCCGACAGGGTCAAGACGATCAGCCCCAGCATTTT.

V is TRBV18 and J is TRBJ2-7; D may be TRBD1 (5 bases). V was cut by 6 bases and J by 0 bases, with 21 bases left in between. Germline CDR1 is KGHSH and CDR2 is LQKENI. The CDR3 has 17 amino acids. This chain's CDR3 is CASSPTQTGRSSYEQYF. In nucleotides, the CDR3 is TGTGCCAGCTCCCCCACCCAAACAGGTCGCAGCTCCTACGAGCAGTACTTC. Full variable domain (missing parts from reference TRBV18 and TRBJ2-7): NAGVMQNPRHLVRRRGQEARLRCSPMKGHSHVYWYRQLPEEGLKFMVYLQKENIIDESGMPKERFSAEFPKEGPSILRIQQVVRGDSAAYFCASSPTQTGRSSYEQYFGPGTRLTVT.

The chain couples TRBV4-2 to TRBJ2-2; 12 nucleotides align to TRBD2. The CDR3 is 17 amino acids. CDR1 and CDR2 (germline): LGHNA, YNFKEQ. Trimming at V came to 2 bases and at J to 1 base, leaving 2 bases not matched to a gene. CDR3 DNA sequence: TGTGCCAGCAGCCAACCGACTAGCGGGGGGAACACCGGGGAGCTGTTTTTT. Translation: CASSQPTSGGNTGELFF.

V is TRBV28 and J is TRBJ1-1; possibly TRBD1 for D (5 bases). The length of the CDR3 is 14 residues. Germline V gene sequence: CDR1 MDHEN, CDR2 SYDVKM. Trimming took 2 bases from V and 10 from J, leaving 17 bases between them. The CDR3 spells CASSLPRRGGAAFF. CDR3 DNA sequence: TGTGCCAGCAGTTTACCCCGACGCGGGGGTGCAGCTTTCTTT.

This chain links TRBV24-1 with TRBJ1-2, with TRBD1 as a possible D gene (6 bases). Trimming took off 0 bases at V and 6 bases at J, with 13 bases between the two ends. CDR3 length equals 15 residues. The germline gives CDR1 KGHDR, CDR2 SFDVKD. CDR3: CATSDLGGGLDGYTF. Written as DNA, the CDR3 is TGTGCCACCAGTGATTTGGGCGGGGGCCTGGATGGCTACACCTTC.

For the CDR3, the DNA is TGCGCCAGCAGCTTTTTTGGGCTGGCGAACACCGGGGAGCTGTTTTTT. This translates into CASSFFGLANTGELFF. The V and J genes are TRBV5-1 and TRBJ2-2; D not resolved. V gave up 2 bases and J gave up 0 bases, with 11 bases separating them. CDR3 size: 16 residues. Looked up from germline, CDR1 is SGHRS and CDR2 is YFSETQ.

The rearrangement links TRBV14 to TRBJ2-2; 8 bases map to TRBD1. Trimming took 4 bases from V and 3 from J; bases not matched to a gene: 4. CDR1 and CDR2 from the germline V gene are SGHDN and FVKESK. The CDR3 contains 15 residues. Here the CDR3 DNA reads TGTGCCAGCAGCCGAGCAGGGGGCTACACCGGGGAGCTGTTTTTT. This encodes CASSRAGGYTGELFF.